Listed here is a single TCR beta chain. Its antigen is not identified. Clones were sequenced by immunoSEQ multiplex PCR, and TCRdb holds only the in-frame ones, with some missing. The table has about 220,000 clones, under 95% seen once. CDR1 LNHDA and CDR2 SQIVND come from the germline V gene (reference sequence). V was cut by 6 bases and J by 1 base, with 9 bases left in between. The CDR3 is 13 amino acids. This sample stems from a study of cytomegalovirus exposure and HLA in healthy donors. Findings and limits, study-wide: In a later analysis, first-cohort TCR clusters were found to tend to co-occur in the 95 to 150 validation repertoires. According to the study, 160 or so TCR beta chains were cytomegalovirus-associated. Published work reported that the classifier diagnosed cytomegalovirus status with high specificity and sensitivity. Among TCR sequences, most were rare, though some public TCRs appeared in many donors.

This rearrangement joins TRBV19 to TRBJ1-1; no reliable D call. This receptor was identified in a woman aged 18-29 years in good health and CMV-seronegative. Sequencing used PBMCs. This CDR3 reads CASSNSRNTEAFF. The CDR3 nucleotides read TGTGCCAGTAGCAATTCCAGGAACACTGAAGCTTTCTTT.